This TCR beta chain was profiled in a study of blood T cell repertoires in COVID-19. The CDR3 extends over 13 amino acids. The germline V gene encodes CDR1 SEHNR and CDR2 FQNEAQ (reference sequence). Trimming removed 5 bases from V and 4 bases from J, with 10 bases in between. TCRdb's copy holds only in-frame clones and misses some; the assay was immunoSEQ multiplex PCR. The repertoire holds 490,000 or so clones, with about 85% as singletons. The chain is built from TRBV7-9 and TRBJ2-3; D possibly corresponds to TRBD2 (6 bases). The sample taken for sequencing was PBMCs or T cells enriched from blood (not recorded which). This receptor was identified in an older woman who had recovered from COVID-19. This chain's CDR3 is CASSPTSSDTQYF. CDR3 bases: TGTGCCAGCAGCCCTACTAGCTCAGATACGCAGTATTTT.